These T cell receptor beta chains were read from a single sample in a study of cytomegalovirus exposure and HLA in healthy donors. Generated by immunoSEQ multiplex PCR, the TCRdb table keeps only in-frame clones and is missing some. This table holds roughly 150,000 clones, under 85% found once. The specimen was PBMCs. The receptors stem from a young woman in good health and CMV-seropositive. The CDR3 runs from the conserved cysteine through the conserved F or W. The D gene is left open where the match is weak. Rows may omit the clone size; those that give it use once, few, many or a size class.

D gene	V gene	CDR3 length	J gene	clone size	CDR3 protein	CDR3 DNA
TRBD1	TRBV9	14	TRBJ1-2	medium-sized	CASSATGGAGGYTF	TGTGCCAGCAGCGCCACAGGGGGCGCCGGGGGCTACACCTTC
-	TRBV21-1	12	TRBJ1-1	few	CATIREGTEAFF	TGTGCCACCATCCGCGAGGGTACTGAAGCTTTCTTT
TRBD2	TRBV11-3	20	TRBJ2-2	few	CASSSPKGPQRGGRSGELFF	TGTGCCAGCAGCTCCCCTAAGGGCCCTCAGCGGGGGGGCCGGAGCGGGGAGCTGTTTTTT
-	TRBV4-1	14	TRBJ2-7	-	CASSQFQGSYEQYF	TGCGCCAGCAGCCAATTCCAGGGGTCCTACGAGCAGTACTTC
-	TRBV7-2	13	TRBJ2-3	-	CASSFLGSDTQYF	TGTGCCAGCAGCTTCCTCGGGTCAGATACGCAGTATTTT
-	TRBV5-1	14	TRBJ1-3	-	CASGESVSGNTIYF	TGCGCCAGCGGGGAGTCAGTCTCTGGAAACACCATATATTTT
TRBD1	TRBV18	15	TRBJ2-1	-	CASSSGQVTYNEQFF	TGTGCCAGCTCATCGGGACAGGTAACCTACAATGAGCAGTTCTTC
-	TRBV29-1	12	TRBJ2-7	-	CSAVGDSYEQYF	TGCAGCGCCGTTGGAGACTCCTACGAGCAGTACTTC
TRBD2	TRBV11-2	15	TRBJ2-1	few	CASTPGLAGRNEQFF	TGTGCCAGCACCCCCGGACTAGCGGGGCGTAATGAGCAGTTCTTC
-	TRBV14	12	TRBJ1-2	-	CASSPGPGGYTF	TGTGCCAGCAGCCCAGGGCCCGGGGGCTACACCTTC
-	TRBV7-9	14	TRBJ1-2	-	CASSSGTGNYGYTF	TGTGCCAGCAGCTCAGGAACAGGAAACTATGGCTACACCTTC
TRBD1	TRBV19	14	TRBJ1-2	few	CASSLTGIDYGYTF	TGTGCCAGTAGTCTGACAGGGATCGACTATGGCTACACCTTC
-	TRBV4-2	16	TRBJ1-5	few	CASSQGVNRANQPQHF	TGTGCCAGCAGCCAAGGGGTTAACAGGGCAAATCAGCCCCAGCATTTT
TRBD1	TRBV4-1	20	TRBJ2-5	-	CASSQDPGDRGRGGGETQYF	TGCGCCAGCAGCCAAGATCCAGGGGACAGGGGGCGCGGTGGGGGAGAGACCCAGTACTTC
TRBD1	TRBV5-5	14	TRBJ1-5	-	CASSSRDSDQPQHF	TGTGCCAGCAGCTCGCGGGACAGTGACCAGCCCCAGCATTTT
-	TRBV6-5	15	TRBJ2-2	-	CASSYDRANTGELFF	TGTGCCAGCAGCTATGACAGAGCGAACACCGGGGAGCTGTTTTTT
-	TRBV7-3	18	TRBJ2-3	-	CASSHPGTAGLSTDTQYF	TGTGCCAGCAGCCACCCCGGCACCGCAGGGTTGTCCACAGATACGCAGTATTTT
TRBD1	TRBV7-2	15	TRBJ2-7	-	CASSYKGGAGHEQYF	TGTGCCAGCAGCTACAAAGGGGGCGCGGGCCACGAGCAGTACTTC
-	TRBV14	13	TRBJ1-1	-	CASSQQGNTEAFF	TGTGCCAGCAGCCAACAGGGGAACACTGAAGCTTTCTTT
TRBD2	TRBV19	15	TRBJ2-5	-	CASRNRGGLAETQYF	TGTGCCAGTAGAAATAGGGGGGGACTAGCTGAGACCCAGTACTTC
TRBD2	TRBV7-4	20	TRBJ2-7	-	CASSFRVSALLAGIFYDQYF	TGTGCCAGCAGCTTCCGAGTCTCAGCCCTGCTAGCGGGGATTTTCTACGATCAGTACTTC
-	TRBV7-3	13	TRBJ1-3	-	CASSKLSGNTIYF	TGTGCCAGCAGTAAGCTCTCTGGAAACACCATATATTTT
-	TRBV6-6	15	TRBJ1-2	-	CASTSDTRANYGYTF	TGTGCCAGCACTTCGGACACCCGGGCCAACTATGGCTACACCTTC
-	TRBV18	15	TRBJ1-6	-	CASSPTLQGNSPLHF	TGTGCCAGCTCACCTACACTGCAGGGAAATTCACCCCTCCACTTT
-	TRBV6-1	13	TRBJ1-1	-	CASSDRGLEEAFF	TGTGCCAGCAGTGATAGGGGCCTGGAGGAAGCTTTCTTT
TRBD1	TRBV7-2	16	TRBJ2-2	-	CASSLGVGQGNGELFF	TGTGCCAGCAGCCTCGGGGTGGGACAGGGCAACGGGGAGCTGTTTTTT
-	TRBV15	15	TRBJ2-7	-	CATSREQGISYEQYF	TGTGCCACCAGCAGAGAACAGGGAATTTCCTACGAGCAGTACTTC
TRBD1	TRBV2	15	TRBJ1-4	-	CASRLGGDANEKLFF	TGTGCCAGCAGATTAGGGGGCGATGCTAATGAAAAACTGTTTTTT
-	TRBV27	15	TRBJ1-5	-	CASSLSRQSNQPQHF	TGTGCCAGCAGTTTATCCAGACAGAGCAATCAGCCCCAGCATTTT
TRBD2	TRBV5-6	15	TRBJ2-3	-	CASAASGGVTDTQYF	TGTGCCAGCGCAGCTAGCGGGGGAGTCACAGATACGCAGTATTTT
-	TRBV19	17	TRBJ2-1	-	CASGYRIGDNPNNEQFF	TGTGCCAGCGGATACAGAATTGGGGACAATCCTAACAATGAGCAGTTCTTC
TRBD2	TRBV7-2	16	TRBJ2-3	-	CASSLSGGFSTDTQYF	TGTGCCAGCAGCTTAAGCGGGGGCTTTAGCACAGATACGCAGTATTTT
TRBD1	TRBV7-3	15	TRBJ2-2	-	CASSKGQANTGELFF	TGTGCCAGCAGTAAGGGACAGGCGAACACCGGGGAGCTGTTTTTT
TRBD2	TRBV7-9	15	TRBJ2-5	-	CASSRLAGGQETQYF	TGTGCCAGCAGCCGACTAGCGGGGGGCCAAGAGACCCAGTACTTC
TRBD1	TRBV6-6	14	TRBJ1-2	-	CASSSPTGGNGYTF	TGTGCCAGCAGTTCCCCGACAGGGGGCAATGGCTACACCTTC
-	TRBV7-9	16	TRBJ1-1	-	CASSLFRQGLNTEAFF	TGTGCCAGCAGCTTATTTCGGCAGGGTCTGAACACTGAAGCTTTCTTT
TRBD1	TRBV7-2	13	TRBJ2-7	-	CASSTRTGDEQYF	TGTGCCAGCAGCACCCGGACAGGGGACGAGCAGTACTTC
TRBD2	TRBV9	15	TRBJ2-1	once	CASSVDGGAGNEQFF	TGTGCCAGCAGCGTAGACGGGGGGGCCGGTAATGAGCAGTTCTTC
TRBD2	TRBV18	15	TRBJ2-7	-	CASSQEAGGTYEQYF	TGTGCCAGCTCTCAGGAGGCGGGGGGAACCTACGAGCAGTACTTC
-	TRBV6-1	14	TRBJ2-5	-	CASSVFGEQETQYF	TGTGCCAGCAGTGTGTTCGGAGAACAAGAGACCCAGTACTTC
TRBD1	TRBV28	14	TRBJ1-2	-	CASRLGQGGSGYTF	TGTGCCAGCAGGTTAGGACAGGGAGGCTCTGGCTACACCTTC
TRBD2	TRBV19	14	TRBJ2-3	-	CASSKERGVGTQYF	TGTGCCAGTAGTAAGGAGCGGGGGGTGGGTACGCAGTATTTT
TRBD1	TRBV6-4	14	TRBJ1-2	-	CASSSGTGGEGYTF	TGTGCCAGCAGTTCCGGGACAGGGGGCGAGGGCTACACCTTC
-	TRBV5-6	14	TRBJ2-2	-	CASSPRVYTGELFF	TGTGCCAGCAGCCCCCGAGTATACACCGGGGAGCTGTTTTTT